The TCR beta chain described here comes from a study of OX40 agonist ivuxolimab in advanced cancers. The overall study: Eligibility admitted prior anti-PD-1, anti-PD-L1 or anti-CTLA-4 therapy; roughly 37% had some. Whole-study findings and limits: Relative to CD4+, CD8+ T cells held more expanded clones on average. People who partly responded at 0.1-3.0 mg/kg had some of the least clonal expansion seen.

The CDR3 runs 16 residues. CDR1 is LGHNA, CDR2 YNFKEQ, per germline. V shed 2 bases and J shed 0 bases, with 14 bases lying between them. Anyone with autoimmune disease history or systemic immunosuppression was excluded. TCRdb's table, derived via immunoSEQ multiplex PCR, lists solely in-frame clones and lacks some. Of 50,000 to 75,000 clones detected, about 90% appear once; the ten largest clones hold less than 6%. Concerning this clone: No antigen is known for it.

This specimen was CD4+ or CD8+ T cells sorted from blood, taken in a trial of the OX40 agonist ivuxolimab. V is TRBV4-2 and J is TRBJ2-7, with D perhaps TRBD2 (6 bases). The clonotype was recovered from an adult with an advanced solid tumor such as melanoma, head and neck, liver or kidney cancer. The CDR3 region has the DNA TGTGCCAGCAGCCAATCCCGGGGGACCGGCTCCTACGAGCAGTACTTC. Translating it yields CASSQSRGTGSYEQYF.